This TCR beta chain was identified during a study of early T cells in non-severe SARS-CoV-2 infection. Study in general: Sequencing was performed on bulk RNA from unsorted whole blood, leaving chains unpaired.

For this clonotype: Its target is not known.

Per the germline V gene, CDR1 is MDHEN and CDR2 is SYDVKM. The CDR3 has 14 amino acids. Trimming took off 5 bases at V and 3 bases at J, with 12 bases between the two ends. Unique molecular identifiers tagged individual cDNA molecules. MiXCR, applied by TCRdb to the 5' RACE reads, yields one record per CDR3 protein. The data show 70,000 to 85,000 distinct CDR3 sequences, roughly 13% seen once. Study-wide points: The study's VDJdb matching favored anti-spike CD8 responses and missed private and CD4 specificities.

The rearrangement joins TRBV28 to TRBJ2-3; perhaps D is TRBD1 or TRBD2 (5 bases each). The sequenced sample was whole blood. The source of this sequence is an adult who was a healthcare worker with PCR-confirmed SARS-CoV-2 infection or an uninfected control (not recorded which). This chain's CDR3 is CASSAGGVTDTQYF. The CDR3 DNA sequence: TGTGCCAGCAGTGCTGGGGGAGTGACAGATACGCAGTATTTT. The variable domain in full, completed from reference TRBV28 and TRBJ2-3, reads DVKVTQSSRYLVKRTGEKVFLECVQDMDHENMFWYRQDPGLGLRLIYFSYDVKMKEKGDIPEGYSVSREKKERFSLILESASTNQTSMYLCASSAGGVTDTQYFGPGTRLTVL.